This record looks at one TCR beta chain sequence and its context. The data were taken from a study of blood T cell repertoires in COVID-19. Study-wide background: The United States, Italy and Spain provided the acute and convalescent COVID-19 samples. PBMCs, B-cell-depleted T cells, or T cells were the source of the cDNA or gDNA that made up the material.

The CDR3 spans 11 residues. Looked up from germline, CDR1 is MDHEN and CDR2 is SYDVKM. The V end lost 4 bases, the J end lost 5 bases, and 5 bases lay between the germline ends. How the authors handled the data: Counts of nucleated cells, estimated from reference gene primer amplification, were obtained. Here immunoSEQ multiplex PCR was the method, and the copy in TCRdb shows in-frame clones only, minus some. The DNA was the basis for D and trimming; V, J and clone size are from that table. The sample records under 200,000 clones, 80% to 90% being singletons. The sample comprised peripheral blood. This receptor was identified in a woman older than 75 with acute or convalescent COVID-19. The chain employs TRBV28 and TRBJ1-2; D is unclear. The DNA of the CDR3 is TGTGCCAGCAGTTCCCCTTATGGCTACACCTTC. Residues: CASSSPYGYTF.